The 17 T cell receptor beta chains in this list originate from one sample, sequenced in a study of blood T cell repertoires in COVID-19. Produced via immunoSEQ multiplex PCR; TCRdb's table is partial and in-frame only. Of approximately 100,000 clones listed, about 88% were seen once; the top ten hold 2.1%. Sequencing was carried out using peripheral blood. Receptor source: a human donor in a cohort sampled during active COVID-19.

The CDR3 here is CASSLGDRGMSETQYF. The CDR3, as DNA: TGTGCCAGCAGCTTAGGGGACAGGGGGATGTCGGAGACCCAGTACTTC. This chain links TRBV7-9 with TRBJ2-5; 11 bases agree with TRBD1. After removal of 1 base from V and 5 bases from J, the junction contained 6 bases not matched to a gene. Per germline, CDR1 SEHNR and CDR2 FQNEAQ (reference sequence). The CDR3 sequence is 16 residues long.

The chain joins TRBV7-9 to TRBJ1-1, with a tentative D call TRBD1 (5 bases). Trimming took 5 bases from V and 1 from J, leaving 8 bases between them. There are 13 residues in the CDR3. Germline CDR1 SEHNR, CDR2 FQNEAQ (reference sequence). The CDR3 here is CASSTGQNTEAFF. The CDR3 DNA follows: TGTGCCAGCAGCACCGGACAGAACACTGAAGCTTTCTTT.

As concerns this clone: Other DNA sequences of this sample code for an identical CDR3. The chain's CDR3 is CASSYQGSYNSPLHF. CDR3 nucleotides: TGTGCCAGCAGTTACCAGGGCTCCTATAATTCACCCCTCCACTTT. J is TRBJ1-6 and V is TRBV6-2 or TRBV6-3, with D possibly being TRBD1 (5 bases). CDR3 size: 15 residues. Trimming stripped 2 bases from V and 0 bases from J, with 5 bases between. Germline V lookup: CDR1 MNHEY, CDR2 SVGEGT.

The chain joins TRBV6-1 to TRBJ2-6; perhaps TRBD2 as D (5 bases). CDR3 length: 19 amino acids. Trimming cost V 0 bases and J 4 bases, with 19 bases left between them. CDR1 is MNHNS, CDR2 SASEGT, per germline. CDR3 residues: CASSEAGWYRTGGANVLTF. CDR3 nucleotide sequence: TGTGCCAGCAGTGAAGCAGGGTGGTACCGGACGGGAGGGGCCAACGTCCTGACTTTC.

The chain has TRBV7-2 and TRBJ2-3; TRBD2 matches at 7 bases. Germline trimming cut 3 bases from V and 8 bases from J; bases unmatched to any gene: 11. The germline gives CDR1 SGHTA, CDR2 FQGNSA. The CDR3 is made up of 15 amino acids. DNA of the CDR3: TGTGCCAGCAGCTTCCCGACTAGCCGTCCTCCTACGCAGTATTTT. It yields the protein CASSFPTSRPPTQYF.

CDR3 nucleotides: TGTGCCAGCAGCTGGAGGAATGAGCAGTTCTTC. As protein: CASSWRNEQFF. The chain links TRBV28 to TRBJ2-1; TRBD2 is a possible D gene (5 bases). CDR1 and CDR2 from the germline V gene are MDHEN and SYDVKM. This CDR3 comprises 11 residues. V was shortened by 6 bases and J by 7 bases, with 7 bases between the two germline ends.

This rearrangement joins TRBV7-2 to TRBJ2-2; D might be TRBD1 (6 bases). The germline V gene has CDR1 SGHTA and CDR2 FQGNSA. The CDR3 covers 15 residues. V was clipped by 5 bases and J by 4 bases, with 14 bases between them. In DNA, the CDR3 is TGTGCCAGCAGCCCTCAGGGGCTAACCACCGGGGAGCTGTTTTTT. Residues: CASSPQGLTTGELFF.

The rearrangement links TRBV4-3 to TRBJ2-7, with D unresolved. The germline V and J ends were trimmed by 2 bases and 5 bases, with 10 bases remaining between them. Per germline, CDR1 LGHNA and CDR2 YSLEER. The CDR3 is 13 residues long. This CDR3 is CASSQYNGNEQYF. The CDR3 DNA follows: TGCGCCAGCAGCCAATACAATGGCAACGAGCAGTACTTC.

V gene TRBV5-1 combines with J gene TRBJ1-2; 9 bases agree with TRBD1. The CDR3 runs to 14 residues. Germline V CDR1 and CDR2: SGHRS, YFSETQ. Losses at the gene ends were 0 bases for V and 3 bases for J; bases not matched to a gene: 0. The CDR3 DNA follows: TGCGCCAGCAGCTTGGGACAGGGGGACTATGGCTACACCTTC. This codes for CASSLGQGDYGYTF. The full variable domain, with the rest looked up from reference TRBV5-1 and TRBJ1-2, is KAGVTQTPRYLIKTRGQQVTLSCSPISGHRSVSWYQQTPGQGLQFLFEYFSETQRNKGNFPGRFSGRQFSNSRSEMNVSTLELGDSALYLCASSLGQGDYGYTFGSGTRLTVV.

V gene TRBV28 combines with J gene TRBJ1-6, with D maybe TRBD1 (6 bases). V lost 2 bases and J 8 bases, leaving 13 bases between the germline ends. This CDR3 is built from 15 residues. Germline-derived CDR1 and CDR2 are MDHEN and SYDVKM. CDR3 in amino acids: CASSLNQGRDSPLHF. Written as DNA, the CDR3 is TGTGCCAGCAGTTTAAATCAGGGGAGGGATTCACCCCTCCACTTT.

The V gene is TRBV4-2, the J gene TRBJ1-4; 9 bases fit TRBD1. The junction had 9 bases not matched to a gene; V was cut back by 0 bases and J by 7 bases. The CDR3 is 17 residues long. Germline-derived CDR1 and CDR2 are LGHNA and YNFKEQ. Here the CDR3 reads CASSQDGTGSLGEKLFF. The CDR3 DNA follows: TGTGCCAGCAGCCAAGACGGGACAGGGTCTCTAGGTGAAAAACTGTTTTTT.

The genes are TRBV28 and TRBJ2-1; 9 bases fit TRBD1. CDR1 is MDHEN and CDR2 is SYDVKM in the germline V gene. CDR3 length equals 17 residues. V lost 6 bases and J lost 6; bases outside the gene matches: 15. CDR3 sequence reads: CASRSTRQGGAPNEQFF. The CDR3 region has the DNA TGTGCCAGCAGGTCCACCCGACAGGGGGGGGCCCCCAATGAGCAGTTCTTC.

The chain uses TRBV27 and TRBJ2-5; 8 bases are a match to TRBD2. The CDR3 runs 17 residues. V shed 10 bases, J shed 4 bases, and the junction held 20 bases outside the gene matches. CDR1 is MNHEY and CDR2 is SMNVEV in the germline V gene (reference sequence). CDR3 amino acids: CATRVGLAGGSLETQYF. The DNA of the CDR3 is TGTGCCACCAGGGTGGGTCTGGCGGGGGGTTCCCTAGAGACCCAGTACTTC.

This clone was detected only once. Other DNA sequences in the sample encode the same CDR3. The chain links TRBV24-1 to TRBJ2-5, with TRBD1 identical over 8 bases. This CDR3 has 15 amino acids. The junction had 7 bases not matched to a gene; V was cut back by 3 bases and J by 5 bases. Germline V gene data show CDR1 as KGHDR and CDR2 as SFDVKD. This chain's CDR3 is CATSDPQGAGETQYF. DNA of the CDR3: TGTGCCACCAGTGATCCCCAGGGGGCCGGTGAGACCCAGTACTTC.

V usage is TRBV2 and J usage is TRBJ2-3; no clear D. Per the germline V gene, CDR1 is SNHLY and CDR2 is FYNNEI. This CDR3 is 15 amino acids long. With 6 bases removed from V and 0 bases from J, the gap between germline ends came to 13 bases. The CDR3 sequence: CASREQQTSTDTQYF. The CDR3 DNA reads TGTGCCAGCAGGGAACAGCAGACTAGCACAGATACGCAGTATTTT. Using reference TRBV2 and TRBJ2-3 for the parts outside the CDR3, the full variable domain is EPEVTQTPSHQVTQMGQEVILRCVPISNHLYFYWYRQILGQKVEFLVSFYNNEISEKSEIFDDQFSVERPDGSNFTLKIRSTKLEDSAMYFCASREQQTSTDTQYFGPGTRLTVL.

The gene calls are TRBV28 and TRBJ2-1; 14 nucleotides match TRBD2. The V segment lost 6 bases and the J segment 2 bases; nucleotides outside the gene matches: 12. The V gene's germline CDR1 is MDHEN and CDR2 SYDVKM. This CDR3 has 19 amino acids. The CDR3 DNA is TGTGCCAGCAGCCCCGCCGGGACTAGCGGGAGTCCACCCTACAATGAGCAGTTCTTC. Its protein is CASSPAGTSGSPPYNEQFF.

This clone appeared a few times. The chain employs TRBV10-3 and TRBJ2-2, with D unresolved. V gave up 4 bases and J gave up 4 bases, with 10 bases separating them. The CDR3 loop spans 14 amino acids. Germline loops: CDR1 ENHRY, CDR2 SYGVKD. The CDR3 protein is CAISALTGTGELFF. The CDR3 DNA reads TGTGCCATCAGTGCGTTGACTGGCACCGGGGAGCTGTTTTTT.